The entry below gives a single T cell receptor (beta chain) sequence along with its context. The data are from a study of patients and donors after allogeneic stem cell transplantation. TCRdb analysed the RT-PCR reads with MiXCR anew, one entry per CDR3 protein. The sample shows about 110,000 distinct CDR3 sequences, approximately 35% of them seen only once. The V segment lost 6 bases and the J segment 1 base; nucleotides outside the gene matches: 5. This CDR3 region has 14 residues. Germline V gene sequence: CDR1 LGHNA, CDR2 YSLEER. Sequencing was done on a sample of blood, either unsorted or a sorted T cell fraction (not recorded which). This sequence originates from a human donor who was either an allogeneic HSCT recipient or a stem cell or donor lymphocyte infusion donor (not recorded which). It is not recorded whose cells these are; they may come from a transplant donor. This chain links TRBV4-3 with TRBJ2-5, with 7 nucleotides matching TRBD2. The CDR3, as DNA: TGCGCCAGCAGGGCGGGAGCACCCCAAGAGACCCAGTACTTC. Protein product: CASRAGAPQETQYF.